This TCR beta chain was identified in a study of T cell responses to AZD1222 COVID-19 vaccine. The germline CDR1 and CDR2 sequences are LNHNV and YYDKDF (reference sequence). V gave up 1 base and J gave up 7 bases; unmatched junction bases: 3. The CDR3 length is 13 residues. Method: immunoSEQ multiplex PCR; TCRdb's copy keeps in-frame clones and lacks some. This table has around 99,000 clones, around 91% appearing once. The sequences come from peripheral blood, collected on day 0 of AZD1222 vaccination. This receptor was taken from an adult in good health. The chain has TRBV15 and TRBJ1-1; 7 bases map to TRBD1. The CDR3 loop reads CATSRVQGDEAFF. The CDR3 nucleotides read TGTGCCACCAGCAGAGTTCAGGGGGATGAAGCTTTCTTT.